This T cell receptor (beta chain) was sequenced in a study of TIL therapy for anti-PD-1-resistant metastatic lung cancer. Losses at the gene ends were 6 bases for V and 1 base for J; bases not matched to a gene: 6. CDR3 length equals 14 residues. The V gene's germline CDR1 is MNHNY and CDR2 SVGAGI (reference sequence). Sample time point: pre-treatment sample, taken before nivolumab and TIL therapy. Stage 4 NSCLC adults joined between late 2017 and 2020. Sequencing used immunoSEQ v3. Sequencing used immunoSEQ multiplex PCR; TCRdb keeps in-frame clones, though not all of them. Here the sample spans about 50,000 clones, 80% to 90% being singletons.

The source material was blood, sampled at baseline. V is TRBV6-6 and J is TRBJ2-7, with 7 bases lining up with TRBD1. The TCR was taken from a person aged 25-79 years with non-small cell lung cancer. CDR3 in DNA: TGTGCCAGCAGAAAGGGACAGTTGTCCTACGAGCAGTACTTC. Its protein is CASRKGQLSYEQYF.